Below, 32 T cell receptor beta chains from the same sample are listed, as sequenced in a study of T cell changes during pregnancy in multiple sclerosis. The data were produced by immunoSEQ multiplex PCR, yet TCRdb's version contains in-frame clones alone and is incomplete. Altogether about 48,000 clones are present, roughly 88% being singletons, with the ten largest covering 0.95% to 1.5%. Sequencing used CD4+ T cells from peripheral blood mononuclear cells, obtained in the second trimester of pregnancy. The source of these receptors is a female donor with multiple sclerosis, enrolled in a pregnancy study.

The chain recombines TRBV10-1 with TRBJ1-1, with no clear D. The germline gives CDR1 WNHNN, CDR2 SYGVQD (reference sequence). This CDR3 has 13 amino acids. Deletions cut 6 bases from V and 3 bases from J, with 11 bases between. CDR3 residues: CASRPDSDTEAFF. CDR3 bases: TGCGCCAGCAGGCCGGACTCGGACACTGAAGCTTTCTTT.

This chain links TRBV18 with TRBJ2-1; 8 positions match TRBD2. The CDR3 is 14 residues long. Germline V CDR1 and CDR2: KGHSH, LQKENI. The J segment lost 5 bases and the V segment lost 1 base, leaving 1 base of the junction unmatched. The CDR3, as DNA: TGTGCCAGCTCACCACAACTAGCGGACAATGAGCAGTTCTTC. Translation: CASSPQLADNEQFF.

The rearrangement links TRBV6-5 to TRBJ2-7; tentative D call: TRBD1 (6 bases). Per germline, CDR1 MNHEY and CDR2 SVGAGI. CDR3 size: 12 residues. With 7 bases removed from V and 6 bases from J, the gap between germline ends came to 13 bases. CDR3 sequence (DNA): TGTGCCAGCACCCGAGAAGGGGGCGAGCAGTACTTC. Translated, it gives CASTREGGEQYF.

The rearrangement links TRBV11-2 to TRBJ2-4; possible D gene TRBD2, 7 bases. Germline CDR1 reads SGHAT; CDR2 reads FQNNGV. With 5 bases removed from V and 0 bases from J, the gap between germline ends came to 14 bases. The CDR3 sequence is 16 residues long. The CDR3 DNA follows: TGTGCCAGCAGCCCCCCGGGGGGCCTAGCCAAAAACATTCAGTACTTC. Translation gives CASSPPGGLAKNIQYF.

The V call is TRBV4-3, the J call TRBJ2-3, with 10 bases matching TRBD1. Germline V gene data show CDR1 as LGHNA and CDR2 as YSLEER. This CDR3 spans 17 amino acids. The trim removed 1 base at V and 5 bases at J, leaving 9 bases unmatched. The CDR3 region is CASSQVTGTGDKDTQYF. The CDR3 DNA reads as TGCGCCAGCAGCCAAGTAACCGGGACAGGGGATAAAGATACGCAGTATTTT.

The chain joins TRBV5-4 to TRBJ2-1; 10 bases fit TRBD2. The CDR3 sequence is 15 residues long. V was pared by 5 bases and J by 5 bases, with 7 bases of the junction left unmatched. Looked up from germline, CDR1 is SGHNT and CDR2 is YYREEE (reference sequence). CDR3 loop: CASRQGLAEDNEQFF. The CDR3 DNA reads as TGTGCCAGCAGACAAGGACTAGCGGAGGACAATGAGCAGTTCTTC.

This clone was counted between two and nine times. The DNA of the CDR3 is TGTGCCAGTTACAGGACAGACGGCAATCAGCCCCAGCATTTT. Translation gives CASYRTDGNQPQHF. The V and J genes are TRBV19 and TRBJ1-5; D may be TRBD1 (6 bases). The CDR3 extends over 14 amino acids. Trimming removed 8 bases at V and 2 bases at J, with 13 bases between. In germline, CDR1 is LNHDA, CDR2 SQIVND (reference sequence).

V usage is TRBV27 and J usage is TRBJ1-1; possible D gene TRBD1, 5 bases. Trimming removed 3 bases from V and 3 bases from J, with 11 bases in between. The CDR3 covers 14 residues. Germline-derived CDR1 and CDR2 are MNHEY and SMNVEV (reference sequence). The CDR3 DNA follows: TGTGCCAGCAGTTTCAGCGCCAGGGACACTGAAGCTTTCTTT. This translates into CASSFSARDTEAFF.

Here the CDR3 DNA reads TGCGCCAGCAGCATCCGGGACAGGGGAGATTTTTTTTACGAGCAGTACTTC. Translated: CASSIRDRGDFFYEQYF. The V and J genes are TRBV5-1 and TRBJ2-7; 10 positions agree with TRBD1. The CDR3 spans 17 residues. Germline values: CDR1 SGHRS, CDR2 YFSETQ. J gave up 4 bases and V 4 bases, and 14 bases lay outside the gene matches.

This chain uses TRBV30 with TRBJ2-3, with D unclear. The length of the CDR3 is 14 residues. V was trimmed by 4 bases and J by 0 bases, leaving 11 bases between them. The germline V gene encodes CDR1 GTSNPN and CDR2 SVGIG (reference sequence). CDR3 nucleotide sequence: TGTGCCTGGAAGAACCAACAAAGCACAGATACGCAGTATTTT. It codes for CAWKNQQSTDTQYF.

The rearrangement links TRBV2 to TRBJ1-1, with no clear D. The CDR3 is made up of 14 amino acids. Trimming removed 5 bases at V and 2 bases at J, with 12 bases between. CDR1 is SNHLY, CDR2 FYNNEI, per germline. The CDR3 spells CASSSGNRNTEAFF. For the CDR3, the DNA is TGTGCCAGCAGTTCCGGGAATCGTAACACTGAAGCTTTCTTT.

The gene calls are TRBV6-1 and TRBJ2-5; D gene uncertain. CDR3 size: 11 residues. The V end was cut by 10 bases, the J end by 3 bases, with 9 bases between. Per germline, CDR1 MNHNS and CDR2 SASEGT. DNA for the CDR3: TGTGCCACCGCTCTAAAAGAGACCCAGTACTTC. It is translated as CATALKETQYF.

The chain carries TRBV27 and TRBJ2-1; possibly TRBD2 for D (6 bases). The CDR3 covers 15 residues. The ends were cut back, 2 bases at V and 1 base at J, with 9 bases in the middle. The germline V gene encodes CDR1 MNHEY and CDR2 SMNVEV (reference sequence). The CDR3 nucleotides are TGTGCCAGCAGTTTAACTAGCTCGTCCTACAATGAGCAGTTCTTC. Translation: CASSLTSSSYNEQFF.

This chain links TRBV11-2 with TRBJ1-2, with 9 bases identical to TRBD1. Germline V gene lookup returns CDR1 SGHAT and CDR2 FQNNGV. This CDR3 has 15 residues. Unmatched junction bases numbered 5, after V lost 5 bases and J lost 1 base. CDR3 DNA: TGTGCCAGCAGCCAGGACAGGGGTCGTAACTATGGCTACACCTTC. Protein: CASSQDRGRNYGYTF.

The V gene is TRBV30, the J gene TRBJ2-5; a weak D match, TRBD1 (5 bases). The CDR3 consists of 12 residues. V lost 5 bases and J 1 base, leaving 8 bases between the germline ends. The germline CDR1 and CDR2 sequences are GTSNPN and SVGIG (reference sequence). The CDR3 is CAWAQVQETQYF. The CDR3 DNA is TGTGCCTGGGCACAGGTCCAAGAGACCCAGTACTTC.

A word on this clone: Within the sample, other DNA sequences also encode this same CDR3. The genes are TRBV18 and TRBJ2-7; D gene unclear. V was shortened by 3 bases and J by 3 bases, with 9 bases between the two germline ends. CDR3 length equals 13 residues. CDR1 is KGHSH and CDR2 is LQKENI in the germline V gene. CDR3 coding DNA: TGTGCCAGCTCACCCCCCCCGGGCTACGAGCAGTACTTC. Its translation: CASSPPPGYEQYF.

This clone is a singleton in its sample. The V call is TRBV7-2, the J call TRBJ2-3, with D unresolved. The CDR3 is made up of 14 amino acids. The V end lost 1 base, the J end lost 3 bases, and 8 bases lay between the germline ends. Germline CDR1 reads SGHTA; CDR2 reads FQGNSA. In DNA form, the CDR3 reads TGTGCCAGCAGCTTAGATGGCGGAACAGATACGCAGTATTTT. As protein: CASSLDGGTDTQYF.

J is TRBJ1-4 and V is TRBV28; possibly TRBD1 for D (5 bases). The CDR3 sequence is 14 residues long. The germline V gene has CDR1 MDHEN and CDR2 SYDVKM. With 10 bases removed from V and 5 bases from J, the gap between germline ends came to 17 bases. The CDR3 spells CATRGSGGNEKLFF. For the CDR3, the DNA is TGTGCCACCCGAGGATCGGGGGGGAATGAAAAACTGTTTTTT.

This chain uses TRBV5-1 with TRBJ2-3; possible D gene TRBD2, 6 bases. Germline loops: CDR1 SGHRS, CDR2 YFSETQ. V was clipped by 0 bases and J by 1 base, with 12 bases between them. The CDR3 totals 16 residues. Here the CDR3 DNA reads TGCGCCAGCAGCTTGGGTTTGGGACTTGGCACAGATACGCAGTATTTT. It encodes CASSLGLGLGTDTQYF.

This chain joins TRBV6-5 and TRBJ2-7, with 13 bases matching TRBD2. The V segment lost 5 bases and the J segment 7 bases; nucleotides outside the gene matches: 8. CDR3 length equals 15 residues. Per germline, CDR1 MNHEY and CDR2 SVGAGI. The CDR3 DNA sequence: TGTGCCAGCAGTAAACTAGCGGGAGGGCCGGGAGAGCAGTACTTC. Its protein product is CASSKLAGGPGEQYF.

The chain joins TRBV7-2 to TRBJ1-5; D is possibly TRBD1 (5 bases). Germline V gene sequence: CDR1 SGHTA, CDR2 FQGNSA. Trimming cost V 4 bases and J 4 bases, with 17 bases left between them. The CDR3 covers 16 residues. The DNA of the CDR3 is TGTGCCAGCAGCTCCGAACCAGGGATAGGTAATCAGCCCCAGCATTTT. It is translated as CASSSEPGIGNQPQHF.

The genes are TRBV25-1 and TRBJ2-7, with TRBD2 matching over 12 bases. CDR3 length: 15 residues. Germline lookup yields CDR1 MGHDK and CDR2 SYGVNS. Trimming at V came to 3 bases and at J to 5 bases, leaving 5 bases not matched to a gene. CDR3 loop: CASSDWTSGNNEQYF. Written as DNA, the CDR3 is TGTGCCAGCAGTGATTGGACTAGCGGGAACAACGAGCAGTACTTC.

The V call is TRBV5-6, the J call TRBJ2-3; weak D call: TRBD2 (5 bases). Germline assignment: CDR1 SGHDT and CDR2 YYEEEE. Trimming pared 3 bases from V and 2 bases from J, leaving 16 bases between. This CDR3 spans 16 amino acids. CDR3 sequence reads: CASSSRPGRYTDTQYF. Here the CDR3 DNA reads TGTGCCAGCAGCTCCAGACCGGGGAGATACACAGATACGCAGTATTTT.

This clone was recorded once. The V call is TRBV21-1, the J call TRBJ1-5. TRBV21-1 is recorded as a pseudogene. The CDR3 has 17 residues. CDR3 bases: TGTGCCAGCAGCAATTTGGGGGGGCGGGTCGTGGATCAGCCCCAGCATTTT. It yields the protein CASSNLGGRVVDQPQHF.

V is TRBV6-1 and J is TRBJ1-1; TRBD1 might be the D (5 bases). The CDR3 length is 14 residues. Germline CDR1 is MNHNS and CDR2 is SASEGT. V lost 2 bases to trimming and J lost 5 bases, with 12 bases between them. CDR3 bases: TGTGCCAGCAGTGAACCGGGGGAAGGGACTGAAGCTTTCTTT. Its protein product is CASSEPGEGTEAFF.

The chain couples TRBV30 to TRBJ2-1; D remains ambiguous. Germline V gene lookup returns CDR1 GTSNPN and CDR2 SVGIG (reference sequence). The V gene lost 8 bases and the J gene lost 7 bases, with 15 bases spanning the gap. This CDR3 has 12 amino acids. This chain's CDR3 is CAGIWKRNEQFF. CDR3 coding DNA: TGTGCCGGGATCTGGAAGCGTAATGAGCAGTTCTTC.

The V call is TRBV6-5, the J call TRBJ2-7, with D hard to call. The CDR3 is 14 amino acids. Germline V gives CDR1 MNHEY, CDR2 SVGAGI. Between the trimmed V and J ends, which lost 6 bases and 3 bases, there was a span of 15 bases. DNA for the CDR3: TGTGCCAGCAGGGCCGATTACAGAAGCTACGAGCAGTACTTC. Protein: CASRADYRSYEQYF.

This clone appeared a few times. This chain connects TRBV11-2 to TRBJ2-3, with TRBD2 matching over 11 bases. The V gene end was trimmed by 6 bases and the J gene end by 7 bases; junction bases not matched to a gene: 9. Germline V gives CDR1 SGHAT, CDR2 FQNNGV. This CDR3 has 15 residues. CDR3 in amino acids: CASRRLAGGVNTQYF. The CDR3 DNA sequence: TGTGCCAGCAGGCGGCTAGCGGGAGGAGTCAATACGCAGTATTTT.

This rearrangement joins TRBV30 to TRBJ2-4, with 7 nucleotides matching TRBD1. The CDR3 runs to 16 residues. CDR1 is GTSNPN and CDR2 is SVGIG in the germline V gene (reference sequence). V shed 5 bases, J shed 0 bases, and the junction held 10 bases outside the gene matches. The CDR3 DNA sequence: TGTGCCTGGGCCACCCGGGACAGACTAGCCAAAAACATTCAGTACTTC. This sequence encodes CAWATRDRLAKNIQYF.

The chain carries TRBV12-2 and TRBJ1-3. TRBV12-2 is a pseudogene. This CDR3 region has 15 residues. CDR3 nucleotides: TGTGCAAGTCGCTTACGAGGGCCGAGCGGAAACACCATATATTTT. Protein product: CASRLRGPSGNTIYF.

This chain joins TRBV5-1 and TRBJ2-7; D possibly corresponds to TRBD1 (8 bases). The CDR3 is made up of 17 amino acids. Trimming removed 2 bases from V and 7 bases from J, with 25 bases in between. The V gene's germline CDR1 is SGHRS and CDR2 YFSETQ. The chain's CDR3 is CASSFRGLTGVAGEQYF. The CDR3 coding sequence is TGCGCCAGCAGCTTCCGGGGGCTGACAGGGGTAGCGGGTGAGCAGTACTTC.

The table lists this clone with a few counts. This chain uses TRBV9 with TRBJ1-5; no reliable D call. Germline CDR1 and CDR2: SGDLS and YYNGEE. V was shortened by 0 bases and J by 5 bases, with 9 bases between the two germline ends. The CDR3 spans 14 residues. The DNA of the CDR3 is TGTGCCAGCAGCGTAGGCGGAGGGTATCAGCCCCAGCATTTT. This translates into CASSVGGGYQPQHF.